These 15 T cell receptor beta chains were all obtained from the same sample, sequenced in a study of cytomegalovirus exposure and HLA in healthy donors (dated by TCRdb to the late 2010s). Library prep was done by the immunoSEQ multiplex PCR assay. For the multiplex PCR, a mixture combining 60 forward primers for TCR Vbeta segments and 13 reverse primers for TCR Jbeta segments was used. TCRdb obtained this table from immuneACCESS and retained in-frame rearrangements with V and J assigned. These tables miss some clones; where compared with another copy, unresolved V genes account for less than half of the shortfall, and the remainder is unexplained. For this sample there are some 42,000 clones; 50% appear just once. The ten largest make up roughly 12% of the sample. Material: PBMCs. Receptors originate from a human donor in good health.

The chain carries TRBV6-5 and TRBJ2-1, with D possibly matching TRBD2 (7 bases). Trimming left V 2 bases short and J 10 bases short, with 15 bases between. From germline, CDR1 is MNHEY and CDR2 SVGAGI. The CDR3 sequence is 14 residues long. CDR3 region: CASSYPTGGGEQFF. The CDR3 bases are TGTGCCAGCAGTTACCCGACGGGGGGCGGAGAGCAGTTCTTC.

The chain carries TRBV5-1 and TRBJ2-2; 10 bases agree with TRBD2. This CDR3 contains 20 residues. Per the germline V gene, CDR1 is SGHRS and CDR2 is YFSETQ. V trimming: 2 bases; J trimming: 2 bases; junction bases outside the gene matches: 15. The CDR3: CASSLGGTRLAGPNTGELFF. CDR3 bases: TGCGCCAGCAGCTTAGGGGGCACTAGACTAGCGGGCCCTAACACCGGGGAGCTGTTTTTT.

The rearrangement links TRBV5-4 to TRBJ2-7; 12 bases agree with TRBD1. CDR1 and CDR2 (germline): SGHNT, YYREEE (reference sequence). V gave up 2 bases and J gave up 10 bases; unmatched junction bases: 10. The CDR3 consists of 15 residues. CDR3 amino acids: CASSFSGTGGRRQYF. As DNA, the CDR3 is TGTGCCAGCAGCTTCTCCGGGACAGGGGGCCGGCGCCAGTACTTC.

This clone was seen a single time. The same CDR3 arises from other DNA sequences in this sample as well. The V call is TRBV4-3, the J call TRBJ2-2, with 13 nucleotides matching TRBD2. Germline V gene sequence: CDR1 LGHNA, CDR2 YSLEER. CDR3 length: 16 residues. V gave up 4 bases and J gave up 11 bases; unmatched junction bases: 10. CDR3 DNA: TGCGCCAGCAGCCCTAAGGGACTAGCGGGAACTGGAGAGCTGTTTTTT. It translates to CASSPKGLAGTGELFF.

The rearrangement joins TRBV6-5 to TRBJ1-4, with D unclear. The V gene lost 6 bases and the J gene lost 0 bases, with 5 bases spanning the gap. Germline V gene sequence: CDR1 MNHEY, CDR2 SVGAGI. There are 13 residues in the CDR3. This CDR3 is CASRLTTNEKLFF. The DNA of the CDR3 is TGTGCCAGCAGGTTAACAACTAATGAAAAACTGTTTTTT.

The V gene is TRBV6-5, the J gene TRBJ1-6; 10 bases align to TRBD1. The germline V gene encodes CDR1 MNHEY and CDR2 SVGAGI. The CDR3 contains 14 residues. The trim removed 6 bases at V and 8 bases at J, leaving 4 bases unmatched. The CDR3 bases are TGTGCCAGCAGGAAGGGACAGGGGTATTCACCCCTCCACTTT. Translation: CASRKGQGYSPLHF.

The V call is TRBV7-2, the J call TRBJ2-5, with 8 bases aligning to TRBD1. Germline V gene data show CDR1 as SGHTA and CDR2 as FQGNSA. Trimming removed 5 bases from V and 4 bases from J; junction bases left unmatched: 9. There are 15 residues in the CDR3. The CDR3 region has the DNA TGTGCCAGCAGCAATGCCGGGACAGGAATAGAGACCCAGTACTTC. As protein: CASSNAGTGIETQYF.

This chain uses TRBV6-4 with TRBJ2-2; the match to TRBD2 covers 10 bases. Germline-derived CDR1 and CDR2 are MRHNA and SNTAGT. Losses at the gene ends were 5 bases for V and 7 bases for J; bases not matched to a gene: 7. This CDR3 region has 15 residues. The CDR3 DNA reads TGTGCCAGCAGTCGACTAGCGGGTTCCGACGGGGAGCTGTTTTTT. It specifies CASSRLAGSDGELFF.

This clone was observed a handful of times. The chain employs TRBV7-3 and TRBJ2-7; a possible D gene is TRBD2 (5 bases). CDR1 and CDR2 (germline): SGHTA, FQGTGA. V was shortened by 0 bases and J by 7 bases, with 13 bases between the two germline ends. The CDR3 sequence is 14 residues long. This CDR3 is CASSLTGVATEQYF. In DNA form, the CDR3 reads TGTGCCAGCAGCTTAACCGGGGTAGCCACAGAGCAGTACTTC.

This rearrangement joins TRBV5-4 to TRBJ2-5; TRBD2 matches 10 bases. The junction had 0 bases not matched to a gene; V was cut back by 2 bases and J by 2 bases. CDR3 size: 14 residues. From germline, CDR1 is SGHNT and CDR2 YYREEE (reference sequence). CDR3 sequence (DNA): TGTGCCAGCAGCTTTAGCGGGGGGCAAGAGACCCAGTACTTC. Its protein product is CASSFSGGQETQYF.

This sequence joins TRBV7-9 and TRBJ1-1; 10 nucleotides line up with TRBD1. V gave up 3 bases and J gave up 1 base; unmatched junction bases: 5. The germline V gene encodes CDR1 SEHNR and CDR2 FQNEAQ (reference sequence). The CDR3 loop spans 16 amino acids. In DNA form, the CDR3 reads TGTGCCAGCAGCTTGGGGACAGGGGTTCGGAACACTGAAGCTTTCTTT. Its protein is CASSLGTGVRNTEAFF.

The rearrangement links TRBV28 to TRBJ1-5; 8 bases are shared with TRBD1. The length of the CDR3 is 15 residues. The germline V gene has CDR1 MDHEN and CDR2 SYDVKM. Trimming removed 6 bases from V and 0 bases from J; junction bases left unmatched: 4. This chain's CDR3 is CASSRDRFSNQPQHF. CDR3 DNA sequence: TGTGCCAGCAGCCGGGACAGGTTTAGCAATCAGCCCCAGCATTTT.

The gene calls are TRBV11-2 and TRBJ2-3, with D perhaps TRBD2 (6 bases). CDR1 is SGHAT and CDR2 is FQNNGV in the germline V gene. Between the trimmed V and J ends, which lost 6 bases and 6 bases, there was a span of 10 bases. The CDR3 has 12 amino acids. The CDR3 DNA follows: TGTGCCAGCAGGTGGGGAGGCGATACGCAGTATTTT. This encodes CASRWGGDTQYF.

This clone was observed a handful of times. Written as DNA, the CDR3 is TGTGCCAGCAGTTCGCGAGGGACAGGGGGAGGAAACTATGGCTACACCTTC. Amino acid sequence: CASSSRGTGGGNYGYTF. V is TRBV27 and J is TRBJ1-2; 11 nucleotides match TRBD1. The CDR3 extends over 17 amino acids. Germline lookup yields CDR1 MNHEY and CDR2 SMNVEV (reference sequence). V dropped 4 bases and J dropped 2; count of bases not matched to a gene: 9.

V is TRBV6-6 and J is TRBJ1-2; a weak D match, TRBD1 (6 bases). Germline CDR1 is MNHNY and CDR2 is SVGAGI (reference sequence). Trimming pared 5 bases from V and 8 bases from J, leaving 21 bases between. The CDR3 runs 15 residues. The CDR3: CASSAMSTGMYGYTF. In nucleotides, the CDR3 is TGTGCCAGCAGTGCCATGAGCACAGGGATGTACGGCTACACCTTC.